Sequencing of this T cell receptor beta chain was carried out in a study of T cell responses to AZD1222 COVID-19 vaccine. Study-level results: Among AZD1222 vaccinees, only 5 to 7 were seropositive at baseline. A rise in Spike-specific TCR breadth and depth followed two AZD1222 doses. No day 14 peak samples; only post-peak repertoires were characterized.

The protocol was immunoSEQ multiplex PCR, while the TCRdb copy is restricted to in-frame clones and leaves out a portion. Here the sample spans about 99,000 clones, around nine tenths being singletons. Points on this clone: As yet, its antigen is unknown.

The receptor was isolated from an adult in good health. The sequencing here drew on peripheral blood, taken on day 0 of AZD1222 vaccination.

The CDR3 protein is CASSRGGNQPQHF. In DNA form, the CDR3 reads TGTGCCAGCAGCCGGGGGGGCAATCAGCCCCAGCATTTT. The chain is built from TRBV9 and TRBJ1-5; tentative D call: TRBD1 (5 bases). V was clipped by 4 bases and J by 2 bases, with 7 bases between them. The germline CDR1 and CDR2 sequences are SGDLS and YYNGEE. The CDR3 extends over 13 amino acids.